This TCR beta chain was sequenced in a study of CD8 T cells in Susac syndrome. Overall study results and limits: The study admitted that it had a relatively small number of individuals in its TCR sequencing and HLA analysis.

cDNA came from approximately 0.5 to 1 ug RNA primed by random hexamers. Via MiXCR, TCRdb re-called the immunoSEQ multiplex PCR reads, giving one row per CDR3 protein. Of roughly 300,000 distinct CDR3 sequences listed, approximately 85% are singletons. With regard to this clonotype: What it recognizes is unknown.

V shed 6 bases and J 0 bases; nucleotides not matched to a gene: 7. Germline assignment: CDR1 MNHEY and CDR2 SVGEGT. The CDR3 is made up of 15 amino acids. The CD8+ and CD4+ T cells were negatively isolated, with the TEMRA cells enriched by FACS. Sequencing was performed on CD8+ T cells from PBMCs. The V call is TRBV6-2 or TRBV6-3, the J call TRBJ2-7; 8 nucleotides agree with TRBD1. The clonotype comes from a human donor with multiple sclerosis. CDR3 residues: CASSGRDRLSYEQYF. The CDR3 DNA sequence: TGTGCCAGCAGCGGCCGGGACAGGCTCTCCTACGAGCAGTACTTC.